Included here is one T cell receptor beta chain sequence, with context. The sample is drawn from a study of blood T cell repertoires in COVID-19. Turning to the study itself: Samples of COVID-19 (acute and convalescent) were obtained from the United States, Italy and Spain. Sources were T cells, B-cell-depleted T cells, or PBMCs; the material itself was cDNA or gDNA.

Authors' processing steps: Counts of nucleated cells, estimated from reference gene primer amplification, were obtained. The table came from immunoSEQ multiplex PCR; TCRdb's copy has only in-frame clones and leaves some out. From that table come the V and J calls and clone size; the DNA was used to work out D and trimming. The sample carries about 62,000 clones, roughly 90% recorded once. This CDR3 comprises 13 residues. V shed 4 bases and J shed 3 bases, with 10 bases lying between them. Germline-derived CDR1 and CDR2 are LGHDT and YNNKEL (reference sequence). This receptor was identified in a human donor in a cohort sampled during active COVID-19. The sequenced material came from peripheral blood. This chain joins TRBV3-1 (or the pseudogene TRBV3-2) and TRBJ2-7; possibly TRBD1 for D (7 bases). CDR3 DNA sequence: TGTGCCAGCAGCCGCGGGACAGTCTACGAGCAGTACTTC. It codes for CASSRGTVYEQYF.